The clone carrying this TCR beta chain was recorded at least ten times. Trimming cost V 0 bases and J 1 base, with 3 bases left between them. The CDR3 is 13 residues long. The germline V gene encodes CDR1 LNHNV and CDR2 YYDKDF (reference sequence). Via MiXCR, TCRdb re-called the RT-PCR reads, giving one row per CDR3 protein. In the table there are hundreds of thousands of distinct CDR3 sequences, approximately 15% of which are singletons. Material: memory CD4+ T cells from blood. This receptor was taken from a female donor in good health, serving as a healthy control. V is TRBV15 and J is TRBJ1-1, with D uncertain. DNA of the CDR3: TGTGCCACCAGCAGAGACCCGAACACTGAAGCTTTCTTT. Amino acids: CATSRDPNTEAFF.